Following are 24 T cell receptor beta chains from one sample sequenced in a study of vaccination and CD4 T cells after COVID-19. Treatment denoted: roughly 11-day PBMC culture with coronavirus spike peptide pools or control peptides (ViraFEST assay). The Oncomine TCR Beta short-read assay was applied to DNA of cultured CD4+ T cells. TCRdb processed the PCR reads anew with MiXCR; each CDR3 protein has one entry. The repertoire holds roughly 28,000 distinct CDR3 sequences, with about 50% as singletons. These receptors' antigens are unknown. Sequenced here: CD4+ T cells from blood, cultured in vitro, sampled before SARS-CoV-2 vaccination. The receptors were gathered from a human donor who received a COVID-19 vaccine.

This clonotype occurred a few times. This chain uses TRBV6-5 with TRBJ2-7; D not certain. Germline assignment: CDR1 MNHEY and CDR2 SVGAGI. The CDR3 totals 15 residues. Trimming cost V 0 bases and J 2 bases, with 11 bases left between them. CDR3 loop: CASSYSLLQTYEQYF. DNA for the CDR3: TGTGCCAGCAGTTACTCCTTATTACAGACCTACGAGCAGTACTTC.

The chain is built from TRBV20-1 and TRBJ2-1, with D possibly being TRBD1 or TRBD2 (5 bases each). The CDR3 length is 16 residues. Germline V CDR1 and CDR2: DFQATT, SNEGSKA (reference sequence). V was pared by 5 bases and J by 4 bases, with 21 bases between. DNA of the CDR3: TGCAGTGCTCTCCGGGGCATATCCAACGTATACAATGAGCAGTTCTTC. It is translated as CSALRGISNVYNEQFF.

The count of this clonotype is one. CDR3: CASSLHDRRQETQYF. Written as DNA, the CDR3 is TGTGCCAGCAGCTTGCACGACAGGCGCCAAGAGACCCAGTACTTC. This chain links TRBV5-5 with TRBJ2-5; tentative D call: TRBD1 (6 bases). V shed 1 base and J shed 1 base, with 11 bases lying between them. Germline V gene sequence: CDR1 SGHKS, CDR2 YYEKEE (reference sequence). The CDR3 extends over 15 amino acids.

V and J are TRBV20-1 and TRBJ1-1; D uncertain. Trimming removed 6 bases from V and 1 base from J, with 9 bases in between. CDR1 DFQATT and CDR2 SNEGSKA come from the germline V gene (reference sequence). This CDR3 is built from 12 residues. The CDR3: CSARTGNTEAFF. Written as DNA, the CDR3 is TGCAGTGCCAGAACGGGGAACACTGAAGCTTTCTTT.

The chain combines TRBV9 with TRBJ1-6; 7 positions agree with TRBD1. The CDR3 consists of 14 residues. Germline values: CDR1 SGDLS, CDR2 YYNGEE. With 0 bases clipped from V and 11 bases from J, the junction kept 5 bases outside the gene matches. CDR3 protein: CASSVVQGETPLHF. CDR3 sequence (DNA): TGTGCCAGCAGCGTAGTTCAGGGGGAGACACCCCTCCACTTT.

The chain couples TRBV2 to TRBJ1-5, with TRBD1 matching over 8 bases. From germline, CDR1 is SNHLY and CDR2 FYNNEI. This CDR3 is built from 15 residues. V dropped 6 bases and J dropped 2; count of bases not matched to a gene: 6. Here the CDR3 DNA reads TGTGCCAGCAGGTCAGGGGGCTTGGGCAATCAGCCCCAGCATTTT. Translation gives CASRSGGLGNQPQHF.

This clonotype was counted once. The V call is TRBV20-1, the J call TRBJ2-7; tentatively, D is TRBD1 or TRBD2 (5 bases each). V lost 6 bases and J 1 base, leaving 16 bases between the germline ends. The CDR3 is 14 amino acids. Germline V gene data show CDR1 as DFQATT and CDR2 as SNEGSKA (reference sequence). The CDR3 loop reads CSARRAGGSYEQYF. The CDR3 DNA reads TGCAGTGCCAGAAGGGCTGGGGGATCCTACGAGCAGTACTTC.

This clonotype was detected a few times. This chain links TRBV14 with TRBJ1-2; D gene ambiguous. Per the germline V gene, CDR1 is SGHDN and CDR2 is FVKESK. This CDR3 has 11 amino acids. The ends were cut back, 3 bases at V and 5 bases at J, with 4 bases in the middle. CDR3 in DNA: TGTGCCAGCAGCCAGGGGTATGGCTACACCTTC. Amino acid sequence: CASSQGYGYTF.

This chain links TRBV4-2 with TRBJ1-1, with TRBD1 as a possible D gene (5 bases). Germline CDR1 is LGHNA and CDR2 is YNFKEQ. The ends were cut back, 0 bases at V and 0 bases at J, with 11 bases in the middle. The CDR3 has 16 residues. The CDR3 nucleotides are TGTGCCAGCAGCCAAGATGGGGGACGCATGAACACTGAAGCTTTCTTT. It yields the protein CASSQDGGRMNTEAFF.

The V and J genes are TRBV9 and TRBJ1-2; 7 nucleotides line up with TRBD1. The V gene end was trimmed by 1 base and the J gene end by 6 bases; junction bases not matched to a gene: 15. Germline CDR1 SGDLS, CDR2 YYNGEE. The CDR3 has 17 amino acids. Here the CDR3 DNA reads TGTGCCAGCAGCGTAAGGCCCCGGGACAGCCCTAAGGATGGCTACACCTTC. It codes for CASSVRPRDSPKDGYTF.

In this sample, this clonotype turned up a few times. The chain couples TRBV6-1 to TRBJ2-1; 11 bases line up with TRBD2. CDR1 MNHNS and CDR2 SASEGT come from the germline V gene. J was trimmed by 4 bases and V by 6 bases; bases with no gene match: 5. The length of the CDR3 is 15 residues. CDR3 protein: CASRSLAGGYNEQFF. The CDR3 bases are TGTGCCAGCAGGTCCCTAGCGGGGGGATACAATGAGCAGTTCTTC.

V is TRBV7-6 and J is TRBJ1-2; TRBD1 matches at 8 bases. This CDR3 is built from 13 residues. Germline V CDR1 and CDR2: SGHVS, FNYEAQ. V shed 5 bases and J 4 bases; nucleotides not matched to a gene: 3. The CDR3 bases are TGTGCCAGCAGCCCCACAGGGGGCTATGGCTACACCTTC. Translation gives CASSPTGGYGYTF.

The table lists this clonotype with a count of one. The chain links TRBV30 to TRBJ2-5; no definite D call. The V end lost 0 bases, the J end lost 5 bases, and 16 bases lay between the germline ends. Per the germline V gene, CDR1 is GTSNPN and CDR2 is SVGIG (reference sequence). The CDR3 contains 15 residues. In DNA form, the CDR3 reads TGTGCCTGGAGTGTCGGTAGCCGCGACGAGGAGACCCAGTACTTC. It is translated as CAWSVGSRDEETQYF.

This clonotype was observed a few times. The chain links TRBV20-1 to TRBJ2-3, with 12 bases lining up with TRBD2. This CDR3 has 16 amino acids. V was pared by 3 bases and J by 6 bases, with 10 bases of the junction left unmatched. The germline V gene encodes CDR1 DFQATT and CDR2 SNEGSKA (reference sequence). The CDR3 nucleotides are TGCAGTGCTAGTAGCCTAGCGGGGGGGGATGGCGATACGCAGTATTTT. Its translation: CSASSLAGGDGDTQYF.

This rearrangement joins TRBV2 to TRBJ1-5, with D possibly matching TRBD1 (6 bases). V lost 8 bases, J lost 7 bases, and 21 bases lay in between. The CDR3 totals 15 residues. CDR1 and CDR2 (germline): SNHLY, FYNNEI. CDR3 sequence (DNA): TGTGCCAGCCGGCCTTTTGGGGGGGCAGGGCAGCCCCAGCATTTT. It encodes CASRPFGGAGQPQHF.

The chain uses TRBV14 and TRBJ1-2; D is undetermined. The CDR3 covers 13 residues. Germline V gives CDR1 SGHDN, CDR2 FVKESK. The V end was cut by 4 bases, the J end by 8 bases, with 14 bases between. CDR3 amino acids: CASSPGLGWGYTF. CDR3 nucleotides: TGTGCCAGCAGCCCCGGATTGGGGTGGGGCTACACCTTC.

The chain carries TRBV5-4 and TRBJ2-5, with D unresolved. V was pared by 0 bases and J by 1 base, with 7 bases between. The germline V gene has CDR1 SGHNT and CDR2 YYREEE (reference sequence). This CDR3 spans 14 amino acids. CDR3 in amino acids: CASSLGARQETQYF. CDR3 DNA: TGTGCCAGCAGCTTGGGTGCGCGCCAAGAGACCCAGTACTTC.

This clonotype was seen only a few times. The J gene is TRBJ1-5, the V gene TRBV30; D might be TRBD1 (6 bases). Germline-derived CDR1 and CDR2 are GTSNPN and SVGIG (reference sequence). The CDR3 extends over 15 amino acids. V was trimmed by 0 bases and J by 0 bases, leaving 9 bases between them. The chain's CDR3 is CAWSVGQYSNQPQHF. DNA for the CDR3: TGTGCCTGGAGTGTCGGACAGTATAGCAATCAGCCCCAGCATTTT.

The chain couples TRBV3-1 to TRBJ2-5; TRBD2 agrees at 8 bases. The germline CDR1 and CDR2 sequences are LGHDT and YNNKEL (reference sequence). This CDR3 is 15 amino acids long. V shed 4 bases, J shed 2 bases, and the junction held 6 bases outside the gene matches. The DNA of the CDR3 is TGTGCCAGCAGCCCCACAGCGGGGGAACAAGAGACCCAGTACTTC. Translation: CASSPTAGEQETQYF.

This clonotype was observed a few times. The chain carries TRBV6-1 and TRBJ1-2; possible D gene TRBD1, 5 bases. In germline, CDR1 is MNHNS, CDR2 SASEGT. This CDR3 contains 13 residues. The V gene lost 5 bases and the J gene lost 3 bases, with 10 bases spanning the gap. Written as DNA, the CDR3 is TGTGCCAGCAGTACGCGACAGTACTATGGCTACACCTTC. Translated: CASSTRQYYGYTF.

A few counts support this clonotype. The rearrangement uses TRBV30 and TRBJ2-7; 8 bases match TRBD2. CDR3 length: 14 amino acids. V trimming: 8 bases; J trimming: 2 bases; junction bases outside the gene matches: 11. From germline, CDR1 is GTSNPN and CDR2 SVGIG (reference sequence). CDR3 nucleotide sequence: TGTGCCGCAAACCCCGGGGGGGAGGCCTACGAGCAGTACTTC. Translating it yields CAANPGGEAYEQYF.

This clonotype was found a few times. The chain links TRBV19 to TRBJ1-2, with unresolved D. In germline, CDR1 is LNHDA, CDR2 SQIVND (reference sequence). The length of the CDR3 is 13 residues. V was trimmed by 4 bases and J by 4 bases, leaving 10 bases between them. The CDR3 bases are TGTGCCAGTAGTACTACAGTCGGCTATGGCTACACCTTC. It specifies CASSTTVGYGYTF.

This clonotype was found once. CDR3 sequence (DNA): TGTGCCAGCAGTTTATCACTCGCAACTAATGAAAAACTGTTTTTT. Its protein is CASSLSLATNEKLFF. The chain links TRBV27 to TRBJ1-4; D uncertain. Germline values: CDR1 MNHEY, CDR2 SMNVEV (reference sequence). The CDR3 spans 15 residues. Trimming took 0 bases from V and 0 from J, leaving 5 bases between them. Complete variable domain (other parts from reference TRBV27 and TRBJ1-4): EAQVTQNPRYLITVTGKKLTVTCSQNMNHEYMSWYRQDPGLGLRQIYYSMNVEVTDKGDVPEGYKVSRKEKRNFPLILESPSPNQTSLYFCASSLSLATNEKLFFGSGTQLSVL.

CDR3 DNA sequence: TGTGCCAGCAGTCCGCAGGTGAACACTGAAGCTTTCTTT. This encodes CASSPQVNTEAFF. The chain is built from TRBV12-3 or TRBV12-4 and TRBJ1-1; D remains ambiguous. The CDR3 length is 13 residues. V was shortened by 5 bases and J by 0 bases, with 7 bases between the two germline ends.